These T cell receptor beta chains were read from a single sample in a study of Ad26.COV2.S vaccination and SARS-CoV-2 variants. Only in-frame clones appear in the TCRdb table, and some are missing; sequencing was by immunoSEQ multiplex PCR. Among about 440,000 clones listed, around 88% were seen once. Sequencing used peripheral blood, obtained in a trial of Ad26.COV2.S vaccine versus placebo. Every receptor here comes from a person aged 18-60 years who received the Ad26.COV2.S COVID-19 vaccine or a placebo. The CDR3 runs from the conserved cysteine through the conserved F or W. D genes are given only for firm matches. Clone size appears in some rows only: once, few, many, or a class for an expanded clone.

V	length	D	size	J	DNA	CDR3
TRBV7-2	14	TRBD1	.	TRBJ1-2	TGTGCCAGCAGCCCGGGGACAGGGTGGAGTGGCTACACCTTC	CASSPGTGWSGYTF
TRBV9	15	.	few	TRBJ1-5	TGTGCCAGCAGCGTGGGAGGAGGGAAAAATCAGCCCCAGCATTTT	CASSVGGGKNQPQHF
TRBV29-1	13	.	.	TRBJ2-1	TGCAGCGCCAGCCCCGGGATCGGCAATGAGCAGTTCTTC	CSASPGIGNEQFF
TRBV7-3	13	.	once	TRBJ2-1	TGTGCCAGCAGCCCGATAAGGGGAGGTGAGCAGTTCTTC	CASSPIRGGEQFF
TRBV5-1	16	.	many	TRBJ2-2	TGCGCCAGCAGCAAAAGGGGGAAAGGGTGCACCGGGGAGCTGTTTTTT	CASSKRGKGCTGELFF
TRBV5-1	15	TRBD2	.	TRBJ2-2	TGCGCCAGCAGGAGTAGCGGGGAGGGGCCCGGGGAGCTGTTTTTT	CASRSSGEGPGELFF
TRBV30	13	.	.	TRBJ1-1	TGTGCCTGGAGTAAGAACACAAACACTGAAGCTTTCTTT	CAWSKNTNTEAFF
TRBV7-2	13	.	.	TRBJ1-1	TGTGCCAGCAGCTTATACCGAAACACTGAAGCTTTCTTT	CASSLYRNTEAFF
TRBV9	13	.	once	TRBJ2-5	TGTGCCAGCAGCACAGTTGACCAAGAGACCCAGTACTTC	CASSTVDQETQYF
TRBV10-3	16	.	.	TRBJ1-1	TGTGCCACCGCCCAGAAGGACAGCGCTATGAACACTGAAGCTTTCTTT	CATAQKDSAMNTEAFF
TRBV5-1	13	.	.	TRBJ2-5	TGCGCCAGCAGCCCACTGGCACAAGAGACCCAGTACTTC	CASSPLAQETQYF
TRBV27	13	.	.	TRBJ1-2	TGTGCCAGCAGTTTTGGGACCAACTATGGCTACACCTTC	CASSFGTNYGYTF
TRBV27	13	.	.	TRBJ1-1	TGTGCCAGCAGCCGGGGGGGTCCCACTGAAGCTTTCTTT	CASSRGGPTEAFF
TRBV28	17	TRBD2	.	TRBJ2-2	TGTGCCAGCAGCCCCCCATGGACTAGCCAACACATCGGGGAGCTGTTTTTT	CASSPPWTSQHIGELFF
TRBV30	13	TRBD1	.	TRBJ2-5	TGTGCCTGGAGAGCCAGGGGGAGCGAGACCCAGTACTTC	CAWRARGSETQYF
TRBV7-2	12	.	.	TRBJ1-1	TGTGCCAGCAGCTTAAATACCTGGGAAGCTTTCTTT	CASSLNTWEAFF
TRBV30	13	.	few	TRBJ1-2	TGTGCCTGGAGTCCCTCCACTGACGCTGGCTACACCTTC	CAWSPSTDAGYTF
TRBV29-1	16	.	few	TRBJ2-4	TGCAGCGTTGGAACCGGACCCGCTCTAGCCAAAAACATTCAGTACTTC	CSVGTGPALAKNIQYF
TRBV19	13	.	.	TRBJ1-4	TGTGCCAGCCACGACAGGCCGGGTGAAAAACTGTTTTTT	CASHDRPGEKLFF
TRBV29-1	12	.	.	TRBJ2-7	TGCAGCGCCTTGTGGGTGGGGGCCGAGCAGTACTTC	CSALWVGAEQYF
TRBV7-2	13	.	few	TRBJ2-7	TGTGCCAGCAGCTTAGCCCAAACCTACGAGCAGTACTTC	CASSLAQTYEQYF
TRBV5-4	15	.	.	TRBJ2-4	TGTGCCAGCAGCCATGGGGGGGGGCTGGAAAACATTCAGTACTTC	CASSHGGGLENIQYF
TRBV3-1/TRBV3-2	15	.	.	TRBJ2-2	TGTGCCAGCAGCCTCTCACAGGGCATGGGCGGGGAGCTGTTTTTT	CASSLSQGMGGELFF
TRBV28	13	.	.	TRBJ1-5	TGTGCCAGTCAGGGACGGACCAATCAGCCCCAGCATTTT	CASQGRTNQPQHF
TRBV12-3/TRBV12-4	13	.	once	TRBJ2-2	TGTGCCAGCAGTGAAGGGGGGCCCGGGGAGCTGTTTTTT	CASSEGGPGELFF
TRBV9	14	TRBD2	.	TRBJ2-3	TGTGCCAGCAGCGGGGCGACTAGCGGAAATACGCAGTATTTT	CASSGATSGNTQYF
TRBV24-1	15	.	.	TRBJ2-3	TGTGCCACCAGTGATCCCCAAGGACCTACAGATACGCAGTATTTT	CATSDPQGPTDTQYF
TRBV5-5	15	TRBD1	.	TRBJ1-1	TGTGCCAGCAGCTCCCCCGGGACAGGGTTCGCTGAAGCTTTCTTT	CASSSPGTGFAEAFF